Detailed here is one T cell receptor beta chain. The antigen it recognizes is unknown. Within one base of it there is no much larger clone, and no base qualities were kept. One collaborating source in Seattle enrolled patients during active infection and followed them longitudinally through the course of disease. The collaborating institutions used their own protocols to collect whole blood in K2EDTA tubes. For TCRbeta analysis, collaborators shipped samples as frozen whole blood, isolated PBMCs, or DNA extracted from either of those sample types. The immunoSEQ Assay, a bias-controlled multiplex PCR, was used to amplify TCRbeta CDR3 regions from genomic DNA. The study's processing was this. Within the assay, amplification of reference gene primers was used to estimate how many nucleated cells each sample contained. To quantify the absolute abundance of each unique TCRbeta CDR3 rearrangement, sequence reads were collapsed and filtered. For each sample, productive Simpson clonality was calculated by taking the square root of Simpson's diversity index across productive rearrangements. TCRdb limited this immuneACCESS table to in-frame rearrangements with V and J called. A share of clones is missing; checked studies link under half to unresolved V genes, and the rest is unexplained. Clone size and the V and J calls come from that table; the DNA yielded D and trimming. The sample table holds approximately 500,000 clones, of which around 90% were seen once. The ten largest clones capture 7.5% to 9% of the sample.

This sample is part of a study of blood T cell repertoires in COVID-19 (dated by TCRdb to the early 2020s). Study-level background: Samples covering the acute and convalescent phases of COVID-19 were provided by collaborators in the United States, Italy and Spain. The material from the prospective study consisted of cDNA or gDNA derived from T cells, B-cell-depleted T cells, or PBMCs. The dataset comprised deeply sampled blood TCRbeta repertoires from subjects exposed to, actively infected with, or recovered from COVID-19. The repertoires were released in a freely available public database intended as a resource for research on the immune response to SARS-CoV-2. Samples were obtained from the ongoing ImmuneRACE study (first 160 participants) and from some 1,300 subjects provided by 6 global collaborators. Nearly every sample came with metadata listing a de-identified subject ID, COVID-19 status, age in years and sex. HLA class I and class II types, where available, came from metadata supplied by the sample provider rather than from assay-based typing. Points the paper makes about the study in general: The quantity of clinical and demographic metadata differed by source and by participant and was supplied without curation.

The CDR3, cysteine through phenylalanine, is 14 amino acids long. Of the read, only the CDR3 DNA is kept; its 42 bases are in frame from base 1. The germline V end is reduced by 4 bases and the J end by 3 bases; junction bases left unmatched: 8. The germline V gene (reference sequence) gives CDR1 as GTSNPN and CDR2 as SVGIG. In this chain, TRBV30 is recombined with TRBJ1-2; the central 7 bases match TRBD1. This clonotype was obtained from a woman between 50 and 59 years old with COVID-19, enrolled during active disease. The sample taken for sequencing was peripheral blood. The CDR3 in this case is CAWNPGQNYYGYTF. DNA sequence: TGTGCCTGGAACCCGGGACAGAATTACTATGGCTACACCTTC.